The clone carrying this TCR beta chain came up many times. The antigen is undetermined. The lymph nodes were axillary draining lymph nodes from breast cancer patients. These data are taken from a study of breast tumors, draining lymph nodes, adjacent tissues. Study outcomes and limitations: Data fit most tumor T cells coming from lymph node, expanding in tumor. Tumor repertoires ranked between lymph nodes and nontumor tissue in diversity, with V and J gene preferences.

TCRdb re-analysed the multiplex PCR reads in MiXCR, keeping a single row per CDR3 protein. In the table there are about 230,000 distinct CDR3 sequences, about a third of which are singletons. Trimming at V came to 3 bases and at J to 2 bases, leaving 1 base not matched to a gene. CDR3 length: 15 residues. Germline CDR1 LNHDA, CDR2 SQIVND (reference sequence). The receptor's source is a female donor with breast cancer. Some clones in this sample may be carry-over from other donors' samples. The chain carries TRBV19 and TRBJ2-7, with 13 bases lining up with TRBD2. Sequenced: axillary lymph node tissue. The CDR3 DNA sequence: TGTGCCAGTAGTATTGGGACTAGCGGGGCCTACGAGCAGTACTTC. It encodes CASSIGTSGAYEQYF.